This entry concerns a single T cell receptor beta chain. The source of the sample is a study of blood T cell repertoires in COVID-19. Study details: Both acute and convalescent COVID-19 samples were obtained from the United States, Italy and Spain.

Authors' processing steps: By means of reference gene primer amplification, nucleated cell counts were estimated. The repertoire was sequenced with immunoSEQ multiplex PCR; TCRdb's copy has only in-frame clones and lacks some. V and J calls and clone size are as listed in that table; D and trimming were resolved from the DNA. This table has tens of thousands of clones, approximately 84% appearing once. Specimen: peripheral blood. The source is a human donor in a cohort sampled during active COVID-19.

As DNA, the CDR3 is TGTGCCAGCACTATGACTAGCGGGAGTTTGAATGAGCAGTTCTTC. This codes for CASTMTSGSLNEQFF. The chain uses TRBV2 and TRBJ2-1, with 12 nucleotides matching TRBD2. The CDR3 extends over 15 amino acids. Germline-derived CDR1 and CDR2 are SNHLY and FYNNEI. Trimming removed 7 bases from V and 7 bases from J; junction bases left unmatched: 8.